The 18 T cell receptor beta chains listed next were all sequenced from one sample in a study of T cells in Graves' hyperthyroidism and ophthalmopathy. Amplification targeted TCR beta CDR3 regions from RNA transcripts. HTBI primers drove first-round RT-PCR of the TCR CDR3. MiXCR was run by TCRdb on the multiplex PCR reads, yielding one entry per CDR3 protein. Seen here are roughly 570,000 distinct CDR3 sequences, 35% to 55% observed once, and the top ten hold approximately 7.5%. Source material: peripheral blood or thyroid tissue (not recorded which). The receptors were gathered from a woman between 18 and 29 years old with Graves' hyperthyroidism.

This clonotype has just a few counts. The rearrangement uses TRBV9 and TRBJ1-2, with D perhaps TRBD1 (5 bases). The CDR3 is 13 amino acids. Trimming removed 0 bases at V and 7 bases at J, with 10 bases between. Germline CDR1 reads SGDLS; CDR2 reads YYNGEE. CDR3 region: CASSVEGAIGYTF. The CDR3 region has the DNA TGTGCCAGCAGCGTAGAAGGGGCCATTGGCTACACCTTC.

V usage is TRBV20-1 and J usage is TRBJ2-5; a possible D gene is TRBD2 (6 bases). The germline V gene has CDR1 DFQATT and CDR2 SNEGSKA (reference sequence). V was shortened by 4 bases and J by 5 bases, with 20 bases between the two germline ends. The CDR3 runs 15 residues. CDR3 nucleotide sequence: TGCAGTGCTAACTACCCTGCGGGGCTTCGGGAGACCCAGTACTTC. Its protein is CSANYPAGLRETQYF.

This clonotype was seen a handful of times. V usage is TRBV18 and J usage is TRBJ2-5, with TRBD1 identical over 8 bases. V shed 8 bases and J 1 base; nucleotides not matched to a gene: 9. CDR1 and CDR2 (germline): KGHSH, LQKENI. The CDR3 runs 15 residues. The CDR3 bases are TGTGCCAGCCAACGGGACAGGAACTTCCAAGAGACCCAGTACTTC. The encoded protein is CASQRDRNFQETQYF.

The sample holds many counts of this clonotype. The CDR3 here is CASSQPEVEWAGELFF. CDR3 nucleotide sequence: TGTGCCAGCAGCCAGCCCGAGGTTGAATGGGCCGGGGAGCTGTTTTTT. The chain combines TRBV7-9 with TRBJ2-2; D unclear. The CDR3 loop spans 16 amino acids. The germline V gene encodes CDR1 SEHNR and CDR2 FQNEAQ (reference sequence). With 5 bases removed from V and 6 bases from J, the gap between germline ends came to 19 bases.

In this sample, this clonotype turned up a few times. The V gene is TRBV7-4, the J gene TRBJ2-7, with TRBD1 identical over 9 bases. Germline trimming cut 5 bases from V and 4 bases from J; bases unmatched to any gene: 9. Looked up from germline, CDR1 is SGHVT and CDR2 is SQSDAQ. This CDR3 comprises 15 residues. The CDR3 nucleotides read TGTGCCAGCAGCCAAGATAGGACAGGGGCTTACGAGCAGTACTTC. Translation gives CASSQDRTGAYEQYF.

The gene calls are TRBV2 and TRBJ1-1, with TRBD1 as a possible D gene (5 bases). The CDR3 loop spans 13 amino acids. Looked up from germline, CDR1 is SNHLY and CDR2 is FYNNEI. V lost 3 bases to trimming and J lost 7 bases, with 12 bases between them. The CDR3 sequence is CASSDGGVSEAFF. Written as DNA, the CDR3 is TGTGCCAGCAGTGACGGGGGGGTCAGTGAAGCTTTCTTT.

Points on this clonotype: A much larger clone differs from this one at a single base, so this may be a read error. This sequence joins TRBV20-1 and TRBJ2-5, with D possibly being TRBD2 (5 bases). The CDR3 loop spans 13 amino acids. Trimming took 3 bases from V and 4 from J, leaving 12 bases between them. The germline gives CDR1 DFQATT, CDR2 SNEGSKA (reference sequence). DNA of the CDR3: TGCAGTGCTAGGGACTCCTCTCTAGAGACCCAGTACTTC. This encodes CSARDSSLETQYF.

Many counts were recorded for this clonotype. The V call is TRBV7-9, the J call TRBJ2-5; D is unresolved. CDR1 and CDR2 (germline): SEHNR, FQNEAQ (reference sequence). Trimming took off 5 bases at V and 7 bases at J, with 14 bases between the two ends. The CDR3 runs 13 residues. CDR3 protein: CASSPQTPGTQYF. The CDR3 DNA follows: TGTGCCAGCAGCCCGCAAACCCCCGGGACCCAGTACTTC.

On this clonotype: Given the absence of the conserved phenylalanine or tryptophan at the CDR3 end, a read error is likely. It is unclear where the CDR3 begins or ends on the DNA, so no DNA is shown, and the CDR3 is as TCRdb lists it. The rearrangement uses TRBV7-6 and TRBJ2-7; TRBD2, as called in the table, went unchecked against the DNA. From germline, CDR1 is SGHVS and CDR2 FNYEAQ. The CDR3 spans 8 amino acids, including both terminal residues. CDR3 protein: CASSTRAG.

This clonotype occurred many times. This rearrangement joins TRBV2 to TRBJ1-3; D unclear. Between the trimmed V and J ends, which lost 3 bases and 2 bases, there was a span of 14 bases. Per the germline V gene, CDR1 is SNHLY and CDR2 is FYNNEI. The CDR3 covers 16 residues. The CDR3 DNA follows: TGTGCCAGCAGTGAGCTCGAGGGTTACACTGGAAACACCATATATTTT. This sequence encodes CASSELEGYTGNTIYF. Supplemented by reference TRBV2 and TRBJ1-3, the full variable domain reads EPEVTQTPSHQVTQMGQEVILRCVPISNHLYFYWYRQILGQKVEFLVSFYNNEISEKSEIFDDQFSVERPDGSNFTLKIRSTKLEDSAMYFCASSELEGYTGNTIYFGEGSWLTVV.

Only a few counts were recorded for this clonotype. The chain employs TRBV6-7 and TRBJ2-2, with TRBD2 identical over 8 bases. TRBV6-7 is recorded as an ORF, its role being uncertain. After removal of 0 bases from V and 4 bases from J, the junction contained 7 bases not matched to a gene. The length of the CDR3 is 17 residues. CDR3 protein: CASSYSIREGLTGELFF. DNA of the CDR3: TGTGCCAGCAGTTACTCGATCCGGGAGGGCCTCACCGGGGAGCTGTTTTTT.

This clonotype has a single count. The CDR3 spells CASSQDPGAYGYTF. The CDR3 DNA reads TGTGCCAGCAGCCAAGATCCAGGGGCTTATGGCTACACCTTC. The chain couples TRBV14 to TRBJ1-2; D perhaps matches TRBD1 (6 bases). Per the germline V gene, CDR1 is SGHDN and CDR2 is FVKESK. This CDR3 spans 14 amino acids. Trimming removed 0 bases at V and 5 bases at J, with 10 bases between.

In DNA form, the CDR3 reads TGCAGCGTGCGGACAGGGAACACCATATATTTT. This codes for CSVRTGNTIYF. V usage is TRBV29-1 and J usage is TRBJ1-3; 8 bases line up with TRBD1. Trimming cost V 6 bases and J 7 bases; bases outside gene matches: 2. The CDR3 has 11 residues. Germline loops: CDR1 SQVTM, CDR2 ANQGSEA.

This clonotype was seen a handful of times. The rearrangement uses TRBV19 and TRBJ1-4, with a possible D match to TRBD1 (5 bases). CDR1 and CDR2 (germline): LNHDA, SQIVND (reference sequence). CDR3 length: 15 residues. V was clipped by 4 bases and J by 5 bases, with 14 bases between them. CDR3 region: CASSTRTGLNEKLFF. The DNA for the CDR3 is TGTGCCAGTAGTACTAGGACGGGGCTGAATGAAAAACTGTTTTTT.

This clonotype came up many times. The chain links TRBV10-1 to TRBJ1-2; TRBD1 matches 7 bases. This CDR3 is 13 amino acids long. Germline V gene data show CDR1 as WNHNN and CDR2 as SYGVQD (reference sequence). The junction had 7 bases not matched to a gene; V was cut back by 6 bases and J by 6 bases. The CDR3 loop reads CASSSDRDDGYTF. CDR3 bases: TGCGCCAGCAGCTCCGACAGGGACGATGGCTACACCTTC.

CDR3 in amino acids: CASSLKVAGELFF. The CDR3 coding sequence is TGTGCCAGCAGCTTAAAGGTTGCTGGGGAGCTGTTTTTT. The chain joins TRBV7-4 to TRBJ2-2; D gene unclear. Deletions cut 2 bases from V and 8 bases from J, with 9 bases between. CDR1 is SGHVT, CDR2 SQSDAQ, per germline. The CDR3 is 13 amino acids.

In its sample, this clonotype was seen many times. This chain connects TRBV7-9 to TRBJ2-7; D is possibly TRBD1 (5 bases). The CDR3 is 14 amino acids. The germline CDR1 and CDR2 sequences are SEHNR and FQNEAQ (reference sequence). Trimming shortened V by 2 bases and J by 4 bases, and 12 bases separated the two germline ends. This chain's CDR3 is CASSLPGFMYEQYF. DNA of the CDR3: TGTGCCAGCAGCTTACCAGGGTTTATGTACGAGCAGTACTTC.

The J gene is TRBJ1-1, the V gene TRBV15; D is perhaps TRBD1 (5 bases). V was shortened by 3 bases and J by 0 bases, with 14 bases between the two germline ends. There are 16 residues in the CDR3. Germline assignment: CDR1 LNHNV and CDR2 YYDKDF (reference sequence). Written as DNA, the CDR3 is TGTGCCACCAGCAGCGTGACCCAGGGCCTGAACACTGAAGCTTTCTTT. This translates into CATSSVTQGLNTEAFF.